The 23 T cell receptor beta chains presented below share a single source sample, sequenced in a study of CD8 T cells in ankylosing spondylitis (dated by TCRdb to about 2017). Broad study findings and their caveats: A TCR beta motif made up of eight highly homologous amino acid variants appeared to be characteristic of blood from ankylosing spondylitis patients.

Their cognate antigens are unknown. Preparation of the library involved 5' RACE. TCRdb names Illumina HiSeq 2500 as the instrument used. TCRdb reran the public reads through fastp at Q25 and MiXCR, keeping productive beta chains. A single entry per CDR3 protein holds the most common genes and DNA from its merged rows. This sample lists approximately 440,000 distinct CDR3 sequences; approximately 17% were detected once. Together, the top ten hold around 0.92% of the sample. Sequenced: blood, either unsorted or a sorted T cell fraction (not recorded which). These receptors all come from a male donor with ankylosing spondylitis.

This clonotype has more than one count but fewer than ten. CDR3 DNA: TGCAGTGCTAGTAAAAGGGGTAGCGGAGCCACAGATACGCAGTATTTT. Encoded protein: CSASKRGSGATDTQYF. The rearrangement joins TRBV20-1 to TRBJ2-3, with D perhaps matching TRBD2 (6 bases). This CDR3 region has 16 residues. Germline assignment: CDR1 DFQATT and CDR2 SNEGSKA (reference sequence). V was shortened by 3 bases and J by 2 bases, with 18 bases between the two germline ends.

The table lists this clonotype with a few counts. This chain links TRBV20-1 with TRBJ2-4, with 10 positions matching TRBD1. Germline V gene data show CDR1 as DFQATT and CDR2 as SNEGSKA (reference sequence). The CDR3 spans 16 residues. Unmatched junction bases numbered 6, after V lost 1 base and J lost 3 bases. CDR3 coding DNA: TGCAGTGCTAGAGTGGGACAGGGGATAAGCAAAAACATTCAGTACTTC. Encoded protein: CSARVGQGISKNIQYF.

The table lists this clonotype with a few counts. This chain connects TRBV4-3 to TRBJ2-1; no clear D. Germline V CDR1 and CDR2: LGHNA, YSLEER. V was trimmed by 0 bases and J by 3 bases, leaving 12 bases between them. The length of the CDR3 is 16 residues. The CDR3 region is CASSQDIVADYNEQFF. CDR3 DNA: TGCGCCAGCAGCCAAGATATAGTGGCGGACTACAATGAGCAGTTCTTC.

V usage is TRBV11-2 and J usage is TRBJ1-6, with D unclear. The V and J ends lost 4 bases and 7 bases respectively, with 11 bases between them. This CDR3 spans 14 amino acids. Looked up from germline, CDR1 is SGHAT and CDR2 is FQNNGV. The CDR3 DNA sequence: TGTGCCAGCAGCTCCCGGGCCGACAATTCACCCCTCCACTTT. Encoded protein: CASSSRADNSPLHF.

The rearrangement uses TRBV18 and TRBJ2-2; maybe TRBD2 (5 bases). The V gene's germline CDR1 is KGHSH and CDR2 LQKENI. Between the trimmed V and J ends, which lost 4 bases and 4 bases, there was a span of 13 bases. This CDR3 comprises 15 residues. The DNA of the CDR3 is TGTGCCAGCTCACTAGTTTCCGGGATCACCGGGGAGCTGTTTTTT. Protein sequence: CASSLVSGITGELFF.

The chain couples TRBV2 to TRBJ2-3, with D perhaps given as TRBD1 or TRBD2 (6 bases each). The CDR3 has 13 amino acids. V dropped 6 bases and J dropped 5 bases, with 12 bases sitting between them. In germline, CDR1 is SNHLY, CDR2 FYNNEI. DNA for the CDR3: TGTGCCAGCAGCGAGGGGGGAAGAGATACGCAGTATTTT. Protein: CASSEGGRDTQYF. Full variable domain (missing parts from reference TRBV2 and TRBJ2-3): EPEVTQTPSHQVTQMGQEVILRCVPISNHLYFYWYRQILGQKVEFLVSFYNNEISEKSEIFDDQFSVERPDGSNFTLKIRSTKLEDSAMYFCASSEGGRDTQYFGPGTRLTVL.

There are a few counts of this clonotype. V usage is TRBV4-1 and J usage is TRBJ2-7, with 10 bases identical to TRBD1. This CDR3 comprises 16 residues. Germline lookup yields CDR1 MGHRA and CDR2 YSYEKL. Germline trimming cut 0 bases from V and 4 bases from J; bases unmatched to any gene: 6. The CDR3 DNA sequence: TGCGCCAGCAGCCAAGATCCGGGACAGGGGAGGTACGAGCAGTACTTC. Translation gives CASSQDPGQGRYEQYF.

The V call is TRBV5-1, the J call TRBJ2-3, with D maybe TRBD1 (6 bases). From germline, CDR1 is SGHRS and CDR2 YFSETQ. Trimming shortened V by 0 bases and J by 1 base, and 9 bases separated the two germline ends. CDR3 size: 15 residues. CDR3 in DNA: TGCGCCAGCAGCTTGGATACAGGGCGCACAGATACGCAGTATTTT. Protein: CASSLDTGRTDTQYF. Looking up the rest from reference TRBV5-1 and TRBJ2-3 gives the full variable domain: KAGVTQTPRYLIKTRGQQVTLSCSPISGHRSVSWYQQTPGQGLQFLFEYFSETQRNKGNFPGRFSGRQFSNSRSEMNVSTLELGDSALYLCASSLDTGRTDTQYFGPGTRLTVL.

The table lists this clonotype with many counts. The V call is TRBV12-3 or TRBV12-4, the J call TRBJ2-2; possible D gene TRBD2, 7 bases. This CDR3 comprises 15 residues. The V end was cut by 3 bases, the J end by 5 bases, with 13 bases between. CDR3 protein: CASSFGGGPTGELFF. In nucleotides, the CDR3 is TGTGCCAGCAGTTTCGGCGGGGGCCCGACCGGGGAGCTGTTTTTT.

This clonotype turned up a few times. The genes are TRBV12-3 or TRBV12-4 and TRBJ2-5; TRBD2 agrees at 11 bases. The CDR3 totals 16 residues. V lost 5 bases to trimming and J lost 5 bases; unmatched junction nucleotides: 10. This CDR3 is CASSLGLLAGAETQYF. CDR3 coding DNA: TGTGCCAGCAGTCTAGGTCTACTAGCGGGAGCGGAGACCCAGTACTTC.

This chain joins TRBV20-1 and TRBJ2-3; 9 bases align to TRBD1. The length of the CDR3 is 14 residues. Losses at the gene ends were 6 bases for V and 3 bases for J; bases not matched to a gene: 7. The germline gives CDR1 DFQATT, CDR2 SNEGSKA (reference sequence). The CDR3, as DNA: TGCAGTGCACCCCCGACAGGGGGAACAGATACGCAGTATTTT. Its translation: CSAPPTGGTDTQYF.

This clonotype was found many times. The gene calls are TRBV12-3 or TRBV12-4 and TRBJ1-6; D call uncertain. V was trimmed by 3 bases and J by 7 bases, leaving 10 bases between them. The CDR3 covers 14 residues. The CDR3 protein is CASSLPMPNSPLHF. DNA of the CDR3: TGTGCCAGCAGTTTGCCCATGCCCAATTCACCCCTCCACTTT.

This clonotype was seen more than once but under ten times. The chain employs TRBV29-1 and TRBJ1-1, with D maybe TRBD1 (5 bases). Trimming pared 4 bases from V and 1 base from J, leaving 10 bases between. CDR1 SQVTM and CDR2 ANQGSEA come from the germline V gene. CDR3 length: 13 amino acids. The CDR3 nucleotides read TGCAGCGTTGGCCTTGGGGGGAACACTGAAGCTTTCTTT. Translating it yields CSVGLGGNTEAFF. The variable domain in full, completed from reference TRBV29-1 and TRBJ1-1, reads SAVISQKPSRDICQRGTSLTIQCQVDSQVTMMFWYRQQPGQSLTLIATANQGSEATYESGFVIDKFPISRPNLTFSTLTVSNMSPEDSSIYLCSVGLGGNTEAFFGQGTRLTVV.

J is TRBJ2-3 and V is TRBV12-3 or TRBV12-4, with D perhaps being TRBD1 or TRBD2 (5 bases each). V lost 4 bases to trimming and J lost 9 bases, with 17 bases between them. The CDR3 is 14 residues long. In nucleotides, the CDR3 is TGTGCCAGCAGTTCCGGGACCCTTCCGGGGACGCAGTATTTT. The encoded protein is CASSSGTLPGTQYF.

The chain links TRBV28 to TRBJ2-5, with D uncertain. The CDR3 is made up of 10 amino acids. V was clipped by 4 bases and J by 5 bases, with 2 bases between them. The germline V gene has CDR1 MDHEN and CDR2 SYDVKM. The DNA for the CDR3 is TGTGCCAGCAGTTGGGAGACCCAGTACTTC. Translating it yields CASSWETQYF. The full variable domain, completed using reference TRBV28 and TRBJ2-5, is DVKVTQSSRYLVKRTGEKVFLECVQDMDHENMFWYRQDPGLGLRLIYFSYDVKMKEKGDIPEGYSVSREKKERFSLILESASTNQTSMYLCASSWETQYFGPGTRLLVL.

This clonotype was detected a few times. The chain employs TRBV20-1 and TRBJ2-3; 10 bases fit TRBD2. The germline V gene has CDR1 DFQATT and CDR2 SNEGSKA (reference sequence). This CDR3 has 13 residues. The trim removed 4 bases at V and 7 bases at J, leaving 5 bases unmatched. The CDR3: CSAKRTSGNTQYF. The CDR3 coding sequence is TGCAGTGCTAAGAGGACTAGCGGAAATACGCAGTATTTT.

The gene calls are TRBV29-1 and TRBJ1-2, with a tentative D call TRBD1 (6 bases). Trimming cost V 1 base and J 0 bases, with 15 bases left between them. CDR1 is SQVTM and CDR2 is ANQGSEA in the germline V gene. This CDR3 comprises 16 residues. CDR3 sequence reads: CSVEGYRVETNYGYTF. CDR3 nucleotides: TGCAGCGTTGAAGGTTACAGGGTGGAAACTAACTATGGCTACACCTTC.

This clonotype was picked up a small number of times. V gene TRBV6-1 combines with J gene TRBJ2-2; the D is unclear. This CDR3 region has 13 residues. Looked up from germline, CDR1 is MNHNS and CDR2 is SASEGT. Trimming left V 7 bases short and J 4 bases short, with 10 bases between. CDR3 loop: CASKEQLTGELFF. CDR3 DNA: TGTGCCAGCAAGGAACAGCTCACCGGGGAGCTGTTTTTT.

This clonotype was counted many times. The rearrangement links TRBV15 to TRBJ2-1; D might be TRBD2 (6 bases). The CDR3 has 14 residues. CDR1 and CDR2 from the germline V gene are LNHNV and YYDKDF (reference sequence). The V gene lost 1 base and the J gene lost 10 bases, with 14 bases spanning the gap. This CDR3 is CATSRAGRGGEQFF. In nucleotides, the CDR3 is TGTGCCACCAGCAGAGCTGGGCGGGGTGGGGAGCAGTTCTTC.

This clonotype appeared a few times. This chain links TRBV20-1 with TRBJ2-1, with 10 bases identical to TRBD2. CDR1 DFQATT and CDR2 SNEGSKA come from the germline V gene (reference sequence). This CDR3 comprises 13 residues. Trimming cost V 5 bases and J 8 bases; bases outside gene matches: 6. CDR3 loop: CSADSSGSDEQFF. In DNA, the CDR3 is TGCAGTGCTGATTCTAGCGGGAGTGATGAGCAGTTCTTC.

This clonotype was found a few times. This sequence joins TRBV20-1 and TRBJ2-1, with a weak D call TRBD1 (7 bases). Trimming took off 3 bases at V and 3 bases at J, with 18 bases between the two ends. Germline CDR1 DFQATT, CDR2 SNEGSKA (reference sequence). CDR3 size: 16 residues. The CDR3 DNA follows: TGCAGTGCTAGGGAGGGGGCAAGGAGGGGCTACAATGAGCAGTTCTTC. Translated, it gives CSAREGARRGYNEQFF.

The table lists this clonotype with a count of one. CDR3 DNA sequence: TGCAGTGCTAGAGTGGGGGTGACAGGGGGCCGGGAGCAGTACTTC. Its protein product is CSARVGVTGGREQYF. The chain combines TRBV20-1 with TRBJ2-7; 10 bases align to TRBD1. Germline CDR1 reads DFQATT; CDR2 reads SNEGSKA (reference sequence). After removal of 1 base from V and 7 bases from J, the junction contained 10 bases not matched to a gene. The CDR3 runs to 15 residues.

The V gene is TRBV7-9, the J gene TRBJ2-3; TRBD1 agrees at 9 bases. The CDR3 totals 17 residues. CDR1 and CDR2 (germline): SEHNR, FQNEAQ (reference sequence). V gave up 4 bases and J gave up 3 bases; unmatched junction bases: 11. The CDR3 nucleotides are TGTGCCAGCAGCTCCAAGGTCGGACAGGGGCGTACAGATACGCAGTATTTT. Encoded protein: CASSSKVGQGRTDTQYF.